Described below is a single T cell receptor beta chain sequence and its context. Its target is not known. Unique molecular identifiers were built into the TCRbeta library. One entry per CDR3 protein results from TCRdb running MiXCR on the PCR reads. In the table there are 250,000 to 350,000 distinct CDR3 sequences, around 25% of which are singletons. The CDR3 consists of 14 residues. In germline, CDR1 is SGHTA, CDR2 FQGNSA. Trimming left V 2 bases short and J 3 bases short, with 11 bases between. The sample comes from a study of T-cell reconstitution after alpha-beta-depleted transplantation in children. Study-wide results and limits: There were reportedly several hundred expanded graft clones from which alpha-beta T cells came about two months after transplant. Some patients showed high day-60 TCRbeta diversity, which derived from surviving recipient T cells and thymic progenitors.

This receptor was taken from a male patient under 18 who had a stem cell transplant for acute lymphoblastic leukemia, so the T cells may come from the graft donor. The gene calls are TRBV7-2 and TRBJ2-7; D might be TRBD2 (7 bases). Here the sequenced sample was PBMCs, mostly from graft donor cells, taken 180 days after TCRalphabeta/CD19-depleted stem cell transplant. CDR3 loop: CASSLRGGLYEQYF. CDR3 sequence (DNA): TGTGCCAGCAGCTTAAGGGGGGGACTCTACGAGCAGTACTTC.